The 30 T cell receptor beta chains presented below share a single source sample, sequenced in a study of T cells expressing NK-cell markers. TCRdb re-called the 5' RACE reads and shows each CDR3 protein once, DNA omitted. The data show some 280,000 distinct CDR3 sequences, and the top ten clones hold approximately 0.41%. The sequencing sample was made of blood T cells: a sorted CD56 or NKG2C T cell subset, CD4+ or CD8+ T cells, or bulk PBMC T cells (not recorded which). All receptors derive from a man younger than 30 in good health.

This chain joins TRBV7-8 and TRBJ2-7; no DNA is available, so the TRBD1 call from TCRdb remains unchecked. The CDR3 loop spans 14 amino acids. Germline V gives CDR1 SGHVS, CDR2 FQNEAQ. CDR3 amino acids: CASSLGSGAYEQYF.

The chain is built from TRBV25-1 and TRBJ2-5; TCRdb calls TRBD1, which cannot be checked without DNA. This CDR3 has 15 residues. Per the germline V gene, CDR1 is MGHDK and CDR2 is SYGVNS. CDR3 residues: CASSEYRTAQETQYF.

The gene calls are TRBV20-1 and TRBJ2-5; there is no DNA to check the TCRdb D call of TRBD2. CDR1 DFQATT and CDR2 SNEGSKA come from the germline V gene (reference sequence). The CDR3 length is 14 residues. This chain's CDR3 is CSAMDLAGDTTQYF.

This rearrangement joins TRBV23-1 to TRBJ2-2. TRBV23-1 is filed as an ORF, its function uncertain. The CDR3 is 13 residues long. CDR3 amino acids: CASTPPNTGELFF.

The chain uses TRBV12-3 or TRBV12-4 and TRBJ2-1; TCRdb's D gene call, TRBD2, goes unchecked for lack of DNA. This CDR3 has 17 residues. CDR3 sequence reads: CASTGLAGATAYNEQFF.

The CDR3 spells CASGNEGPHRAFF. The rearrangement uses TRBV6-1 and TRBJ1-1. CDR1 is MNHNS and CDR2 is SASEGT in the germline V gene. The CDR3 contains 13 residues.

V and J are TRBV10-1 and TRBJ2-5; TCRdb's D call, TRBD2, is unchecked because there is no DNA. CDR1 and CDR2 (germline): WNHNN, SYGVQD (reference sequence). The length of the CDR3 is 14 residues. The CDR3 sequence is CASEIAGVQETQYF.

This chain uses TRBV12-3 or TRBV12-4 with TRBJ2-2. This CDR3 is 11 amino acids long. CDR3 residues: CASMGLGELFF.

CDR3 in amino acids: CASSPPYQETQYF. V and J are TRBV12-3 or TRBV12-4 and TRBJ2-5. The CDR3 totals 13 residues.

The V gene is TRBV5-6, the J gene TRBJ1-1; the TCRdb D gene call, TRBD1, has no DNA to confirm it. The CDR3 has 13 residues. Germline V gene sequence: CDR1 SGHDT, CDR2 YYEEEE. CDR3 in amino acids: CASREGGTTEAFF.

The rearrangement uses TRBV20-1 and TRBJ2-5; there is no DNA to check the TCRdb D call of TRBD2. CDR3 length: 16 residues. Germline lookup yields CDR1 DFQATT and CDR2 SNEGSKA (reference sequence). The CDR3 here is CSARSHGTSGKETQYF.

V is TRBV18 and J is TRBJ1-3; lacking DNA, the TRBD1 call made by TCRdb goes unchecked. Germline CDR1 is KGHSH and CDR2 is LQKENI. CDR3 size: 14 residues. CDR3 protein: CASSPGAGPHTIYF.

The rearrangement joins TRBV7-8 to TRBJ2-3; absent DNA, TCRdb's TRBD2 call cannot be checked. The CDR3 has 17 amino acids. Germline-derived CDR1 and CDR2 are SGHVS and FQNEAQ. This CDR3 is CASSLIVAEASTDTQYF.

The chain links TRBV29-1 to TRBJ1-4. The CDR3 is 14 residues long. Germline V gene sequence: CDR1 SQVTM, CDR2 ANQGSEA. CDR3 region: CSVEDNRFGEKLFF.

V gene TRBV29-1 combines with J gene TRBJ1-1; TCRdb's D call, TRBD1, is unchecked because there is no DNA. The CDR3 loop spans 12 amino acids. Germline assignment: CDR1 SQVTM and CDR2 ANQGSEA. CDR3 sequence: CSVEGRITEAFF.

The CDR3 region is CASSSGPATYGYTF. This chain connects TRBV6-5 to TRBJ1-2; the D call from TCRdb, TRBD1, cannot be confirmed without DNA. CDR3 length: 14 residues. The V gene's germline CDR1 is MNHEY and CDR2 SVGAGI.

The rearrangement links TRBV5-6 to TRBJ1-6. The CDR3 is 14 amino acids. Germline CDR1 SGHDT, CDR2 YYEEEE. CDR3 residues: CASSSGQSGSPLHF.

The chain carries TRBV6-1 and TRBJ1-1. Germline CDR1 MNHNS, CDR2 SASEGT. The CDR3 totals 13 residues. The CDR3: CASSRGGRTEAFF.

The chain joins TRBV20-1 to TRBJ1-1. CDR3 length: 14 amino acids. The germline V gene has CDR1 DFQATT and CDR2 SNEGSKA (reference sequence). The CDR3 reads CSARDTSGWTEAFF.

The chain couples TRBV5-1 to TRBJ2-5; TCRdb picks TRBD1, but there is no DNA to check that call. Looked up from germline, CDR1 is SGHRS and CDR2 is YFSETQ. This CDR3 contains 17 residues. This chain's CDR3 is CARPTGPTNEPGETQYF. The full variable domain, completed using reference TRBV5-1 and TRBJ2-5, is KAGVTQTPRYLIKTRGQQVTLSCSPISGHRSVSWYQQTPGQGLQFLFEYFSETQRNKGNFPGRFSGRQFSNSRSEMNVSTLELGDSALYLCARPTGPTNEPGETQYFGPGTRLLVL.

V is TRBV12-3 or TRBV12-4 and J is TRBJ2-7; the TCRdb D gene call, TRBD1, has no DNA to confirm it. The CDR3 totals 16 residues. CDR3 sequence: CASNPSWGTGHHEQYF.

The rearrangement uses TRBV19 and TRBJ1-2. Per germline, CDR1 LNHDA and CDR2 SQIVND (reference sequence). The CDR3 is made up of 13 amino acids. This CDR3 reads CASSIDQRAGYTF.

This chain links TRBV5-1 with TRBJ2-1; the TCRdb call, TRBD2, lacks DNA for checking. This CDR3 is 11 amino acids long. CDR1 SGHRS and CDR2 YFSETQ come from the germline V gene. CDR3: CASSTGLGKFF.

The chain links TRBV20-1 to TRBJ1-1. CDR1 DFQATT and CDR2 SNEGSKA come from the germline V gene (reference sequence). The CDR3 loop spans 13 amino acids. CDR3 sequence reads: CSAIGHHPTEAFF.

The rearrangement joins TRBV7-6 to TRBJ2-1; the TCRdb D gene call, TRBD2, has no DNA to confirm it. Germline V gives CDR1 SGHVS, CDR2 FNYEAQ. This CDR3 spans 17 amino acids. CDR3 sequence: CASSLWGAGPSYNEQFF.

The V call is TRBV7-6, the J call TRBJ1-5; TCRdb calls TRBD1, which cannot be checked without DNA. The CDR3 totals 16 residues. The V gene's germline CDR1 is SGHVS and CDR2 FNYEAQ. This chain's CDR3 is CASSLAPGTGNQPQHF.

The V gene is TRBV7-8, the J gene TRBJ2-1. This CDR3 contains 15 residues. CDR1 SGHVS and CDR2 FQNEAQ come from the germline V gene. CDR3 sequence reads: CASSPRLSSYNEQFF. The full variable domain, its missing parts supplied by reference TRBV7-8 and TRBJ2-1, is GAGVSQSPRYKVAKRGQDVALRCDPISGHVSLFWYQQALGQGPEFLTYFQNEAQLDKSGLPSDRFFAERPEGSVSTLKIQRTQQEDSAVYLCASSPRLSSYNEQFFGPGTRLTVL.

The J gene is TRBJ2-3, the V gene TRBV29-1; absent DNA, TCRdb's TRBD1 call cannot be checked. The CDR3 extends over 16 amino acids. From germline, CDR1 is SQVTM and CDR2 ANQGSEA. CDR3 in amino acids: CSVDGLVGGKRDTQYF.

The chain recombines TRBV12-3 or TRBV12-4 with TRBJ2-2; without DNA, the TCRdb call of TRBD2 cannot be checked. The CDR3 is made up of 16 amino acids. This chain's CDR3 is CASSLAGGIKNGELFF.

The CDR3 loop reads CASSRQRGVTEAFF. This chain connects TRBV6-2 or TRBV6-3 to TRBJ1-1. CDR3 length: 14 amino acids. Germline V gene sequence: CDR1 MNHEY, CDR2 SVGEGT.